Following are 3 T cell receptor beta chains from one sample sequenced in a study of CD8+ T cells in alopecia areata. Investigators isolated RNA and reverse transcribed it into cDNA to act as the sequencing template. The assay was immunoSEQ multiplex PCR, and TCRdb's table has in-frame clones only and misses some. Here the sample spans roughly 150,000 clones, approximately 60% being singletons. The sequenced material came from CD8+ T cells sorted from blood. The receptors originated from a human donor in good health.

For the CDR3, the DNA is TGCGCCAGCAGCTTGGTTGTTAGCGGGACAGATACGCAGTATTTT. Protein product: CASSLVVSGTDTQYF. The chain joins TRBV5-1 to TRBJ2-3; 7 nucleotides line up with TRBD2. Germline CDR1 is SGHRS and CDR2 is YFSETQ. The ends lost 0 bases at V and 3 bases at J; junction bases unmatched: 4. The CDR3 contains 15 residues. The complete variable domain, with remaining parts taken from reference TRBV5-1 and TRBJ2-3, reads KAGVTQTPRYLIKTRGQQVTLSCSPISGHRSVSWYQQTPGQGLQFLFEYFSETQRNKGNFPGRFSGRQFSNSRSEMNVSTLELGDSALYLCASSLVVSGTDTQYFGPGTRLTVL.

This clone was detected a few times. J is TRBJ2-7 and V is TRBV7-9; D is unresolved. Trimming pared 2 bases from V and 7 bases from J, leaving 9 bases between. The CDR3 contains 12 residues. The V gene's germline CDR1 is SEHNR and CDR2 FQNEAQ (reference sequence). This chain's CDR3 is CASSLRLEEQYF. CDR3 sequence (DNA): TGTGCCAGCAGCTTACGCCTGGAAGAGCAGTACTTC.

The CDR3 nucleotides are TGCAGCGTCCGGGACAGGGTTGGCTACACCTTC. Translation gives CSVRDRVGYTF. The rearrangement joins TRBV29-1 to TRBJ1-2; TRBD1 matches 9 bases. The CDR3 covers 11 residues. V was clipped by 6 bases and J by 7 bases; unmatched bases: 3. Per germline, CDR1 SQVTM and CDR2 ANQGSEA.